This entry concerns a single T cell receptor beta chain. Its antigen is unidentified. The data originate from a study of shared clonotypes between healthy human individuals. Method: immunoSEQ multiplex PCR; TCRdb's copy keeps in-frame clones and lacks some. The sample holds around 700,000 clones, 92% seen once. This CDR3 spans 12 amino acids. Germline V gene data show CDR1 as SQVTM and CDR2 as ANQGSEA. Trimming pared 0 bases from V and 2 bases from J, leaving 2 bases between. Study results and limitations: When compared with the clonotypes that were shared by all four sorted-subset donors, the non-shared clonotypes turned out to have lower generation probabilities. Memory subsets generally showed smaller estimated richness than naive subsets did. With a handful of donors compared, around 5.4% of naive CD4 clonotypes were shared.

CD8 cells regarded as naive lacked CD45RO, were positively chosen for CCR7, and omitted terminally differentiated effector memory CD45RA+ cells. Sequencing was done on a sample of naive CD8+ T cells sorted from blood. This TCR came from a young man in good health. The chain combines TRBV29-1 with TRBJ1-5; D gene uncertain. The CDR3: CSVEDGNQPQHF. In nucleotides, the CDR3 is TGCAGCGTTGAAGACGGCAATCAGCCCCAGCATTTT.